One sample yielded the 19 T cell receptor beta chains listed below, sequenced in a study of blood T cell repertoires in COVID-19. The method was immunoSEQ multiplex PCR; TCRdb's version includes in-frame clones alone and lacks a portion of them. Of about 26,000 clones in the sample, around 96% are singletons; the top ten hold 4% to 5%. Sequencing was done on a sample of peripheral blood. These receptors came from a human donor with active COVID-19. The donor label of this sample is uncertain.

Here the CDR3 reads CASSQEEAGVNEQFF. CDR3 DNA: TGTGCCAGCAGCCAAGAGGAAGCGGGGGTGAATGAGCAGTTCTTC. The rearrangement uses TRBV3-1 (or the pseudogene TRBV3-2) and TRBJ2-1, with TRBD2 identical over 8 bases. V gave up 0 bases and J gave up 7 bases; unmatched junction bases: 5. The length of the CDR3 is 15 residues. Germline V lookup: CDR1 LGHDT, CDR2 YNNKEL (reference sequence).

The chain combines TRBV27 with TRBJ2-3; a weak D match, TRBD1 (6 bases). Germline V gene sequence: CDR1 MNHEY, CDR2 SMNVEV (reference sequence). The CDR3 is 18 amino acids. The V gene lost 2 bases and the J gene lost 2 bases, with 20 bases spanning the gap. CDR3 sequence reads: CASSLQVPGVSPTDTQYF. As DNA, the CDR3 is TGTGCCAGCAGTTTACAGGTCCCAGGGGTATCCCCCACAGATACGCAGTATTTT.

The rearrangement uses TRBV6-5 and TRBJ1-1; TRBD1 might be the D (5 bases). Germline CDR1 is MNHEY and CDR2 is SVGAGI. Trimming took off 4 bases at V and 4 bases at J, with 13 bases between the two ends. This CDR3 has 14 amino acids. The CDR3 region is CASSSTSRATEAFF. CDR3 nucleotide sequence: TGTGCCAGCAGTTCAACCTCCAGGGCCACTGAAGCTTTCTTT.

This chain uses TRBV27 with TRBJ1-2; TRBD1 aligns across 7 bases. V trimming: 6 bases; J trimming: 1 base; junction bases outside the gene matches: 11. The CDR3 has 16 residues. Looked up from germline, CDR1 is MNHEY and CDR2 is SMNVEV (reference sequence). For the CDR3, the DNA is TGTGCCAGCAGCCCCCTTACAGGGGCAAGTAACTATGGCTACACCTTC. Encoded protein: CASSPLTGASNYGYTF.

This chain connects TRBV10-2 to TRBJ1-1, with a possible D match to TRBD1 (6 bases). V was clipped by 0 bases and J by 8 bases, with 13 bases between them. The CDR3 consists of 14 residues. Per germline, CDR1 WSHSY and CDR2 SAAADI. In DNA form, the CDR3 reads TGCGCCAGCAGTGAGTCGACCCACACAGGGGAAGCTTTCTTT. Translated, it gives CASSESTHTGEAFF.

The gene calls are TRBV3-1 (or the pseudogene TRBV3-2) and TRBJ2-1; a possible D gene is TRBD2 (6 bases). Germline lookup yields CDR1 LGHDT and CDR2 YNNKEL (reference sequence). Trimming took off 1 base at V and 5 bases at J, with 15 bases between the two ends. The CDR3 is 16 residues long. The CDR3: CASSQGGVRENNEQFF. Here the CDR3 DNA reads TGTGCCAGCAGCCAAGGGGGGGTAAGGGAGAACAATGAGCAGTTCTTC.

CDR3 coding DNA: TGTGCCAGCAGCCGATGGACACGTGAGCAGTACTTC. It yields the protein CASSRWTREQYF. The chain combines TRBV11-2 with TRBJ2-7; weak D call: TRBD1 (5 bases). Per the germline V gene, CDR1 is SGHAT and CDR2 is FQNNGV. CDR3 length: 12 amino acids. The V gene lost 5 bases and the J gene lost 7 bases, with 12 bases spanning the gap.

This chain connects TRBV11-3 to TRBJ2-7; the D is unclear. CDR3 length: 11 residues. Trimming removed 5 bases from V and 5 bases from J, with 7 bases in between. Germline lookup yields CDR1 SGHNT and CDR2 YENEEA. The DNA of the CDR3 is TGTGCCAGCAGCCTAAACGACGAGCAGTACTTC. This encodes CASSLNDEQYF.

The chain joins TRBV6-4 to TRBJ1-2; 9 positions match TRBD1. J lost 4 bases, V lost 5 bases, and 5 bases had no gene match. The CDR3 covers 14 residues. Germline V gene sequence: CDR1 MRHNA, CDR2 SNTAGT. The CDR3 region has the DNA TGTGCCAGCAGTCCGGACAGGGGCGCCTATGGCTACACCTTC. Protein product: CASSPDRGAYGYTF.

In this sample, this clone turned up once. This chain uses TRBV23-1 with TRBJ1-2; TRBD1 matches 10 bases. TRBV23-1 is an ORF, and what it does is uncertain. The CDR3 spans 16 residues. The V and J ends lost 5 bases and 8 bases, in that order; junction bases with no gene match: 14. The CDR3 sequence: CASSSPIDRGLRGYTF. Written as DNA, the CDR3 is TGCGCCAGCAGTTCACCCATCGACAGGGGGCTAAGGGGCTACACCTTC.

The rearrangement links TRBV19 to TRBJ2-1; unclear D gene. Deletions cut 4 bases from V and 7 bases from J, with 14 bases between. This CDR3 contains 14 residues. Germline V CDR1 and CDR2: LNHDA, SQIVND (reference sequence). The CDR3 is CASSSPPIRNEQFF. In nucleotides, the CDR3 is TGTGCCAGTAGTAGCCCTCCGATTCGGAATGAGCAGTTCTTC.

The chain joins TRBV7-6 to TRBJ2-1; TRBD2 aligns across 7 bases. The J segment lost 7 bases and the V segment lost 0 bases, leaving 6 bases of the junction unmatched. From germline, CDR1 is SGHVS and CDR2 FNYEAQ. The CDR3 is 15 residues long. The CDR3 bases are TGTGCCAGCAGCTTAGCACTCGGGCGGGAGAATGAGCAGTTCTTC. Its translation: CASSLALGRENEQFF.

The rearrangement uses TRBV7-2 and TRBJ2-7, with a tentative D call TRBD2 (5 bases). The CDR3 extends over 12 amino acids. The V end was cut by 10 bases, the J end by 0 bases, with 10 bases between. CDR1 is SGHTA, CDR2 FQGNSA, per germline. This chain's CDR3 is CATGLYSYEQYF. The CDR3 coding sequence is TGTGCCACCGGACTTTACTCCTACGAGCAGTACTTC.

The rearrangement links TRBV3-1 (or the pseudogene TRBV3-2) to TRBJ2-1, with 7 bases matching TRBD2. Germline values: CDR1 LGHDT, CDR2 YNNKEL (reference sequence). The CDR3 runs 15 residues. J was trimmed by 3 bases and V by 6 bases; bases with no gene match: 8. CDR3 bases: TGTGCCAGCAGTACCGGGACTACTTTCTACAATGAGCAGTTCTTC. This translates into CASSTGTTFYNEQFF.

The chain joins TRBV6-5 to TRBJ2-1; TRBD1 is a possible D gene (5 bases). Germline V CDR1 and CDR2: MNHEY, SVGAGI. V was pared by 2 bases and J by 6 bases, with 5 bases between. The CDR3 extends over 12 amino acids. The CDR3 DNA reads as TGTGCCAGCAGTTACGACAGCAATGAGCAGTTCTTC. Its protein product is CASSYDSNEQFF.

V usage is TRBV25-1 and J usage is TRBJ2-3; maybe TRBD1 (6 bases). Trimming removed 1 base from V and 4 bases from J, with 12 bases in between. This CDR3 has 15 amino acids. CDR1 and CDR2 (germline): MGHDK, SYGVNS. CDR3 coding DNA: TGTGCCAGCAGTGAATTAGACAGGTTAGCAGATACGCAGTATTTT. This encodes CASSELDRLADTQYF.

The V call is TRBV18, the J call TRBJ1-6; D unresolved. V gave up 6 bases and J gave up 0 bases, with 15 bases separating them. CDR1 is KGHSH and CDR2 is LQKENI in the germline V gene. The CDR3 is 17 amino acids. CDR3 loop: CASSMYAESSYNSPLHF. The CDR3 DNA sequence: TGTGCCAGCTCTATGTACGCGGAGAGCTCCTATAATTCACCCCTCCACTTT.

V gene TRBV7-8 combines with J gene TRBJ2-5, with 9 bases lining up with TRBD2. The J segment lost 2 bases and the V segment lost 1 base, leaving 5 bases of the junction unmatched. Per germline, CDR1 SGHVS and CDR2 FQNEAQ. The CDR3 totals 16 residues. CDR3: CASSLVGTSRQETQYF. DNA of the CDR3: TGTGCCAGCAGCTTAGTCGGGACTAGCCGTCAAGAGACCCAGTACTTC.

The J gene is TRBJ1-2, the V gene TRBV18; 10 positions match TRBD1. Germline values: CDR1 KGHSH, CDR2 LQKENI. V shed 0 bases and J 8 bases; nucleotides not matched to a gene: 6. CDR3 length: 15 amino acids. The CDR3 loop is CASSPPGTGVLGYTF. The CDR3 DNA reads as TGTGCCAGCTCACCACCCGGGACAGGGGTTCTCGGCTACACCTTC.